This is a list of T cell receptor beta chains from one sample in a study of T-cell memory formation after mild COVID-19. TCRdb recomputed calls from the 5' RACE reads with MiXCR, one row per CDR3 protein. The data show about 560,000 distinct CDR3 sequences, roughly 20% seen once. Sequencing was performed on PBMCs or a T cell subset sorted from them (not recorded which). The receptor set was obtained from an adult woman who had mild COVID-19 (a few samples of this study predate the infection). Cell type and time point are not known. Each CDR3 is given without its conserved first and last residue.

cdr3_length,v_call,cdr3_aa
14,TRBV19,ASSPGLAGGSHEQY
13,TRBV12-3/TRBV12-4,ASSFQYRGTGELF
12,TRBV3-1,ASSHRDINYEQY
9,TRBV29-1,SGLVLSEQY
12,TRBV11-3,ASSTSGGYNEQF
12,TRBV2,ASSDRRANQPQH
12,TRBV27,ASSPRDAYSPLH
11,TRBV30,AWDRTANTEAF
13,TRBV13,ASSLGSGLTDTQY
14,TRBV24-1,ATSDFPSGRDTEAF
13,TRBV29-1,SVASLGQSNTEAF
11,TRBV29-1,SVEVGGTDTQY
11,TRBV3-1,ASNRGGGYEQY
15,TRBV5-6,ASSTLPPGLEFDEQF
10,TRBV12-3/TRBV12-4,ASRIMNTEAF
11,TRBV19,ASGPGTAYEQY
16,TRBV5-1,ASSSRPLLAKAYNEQF